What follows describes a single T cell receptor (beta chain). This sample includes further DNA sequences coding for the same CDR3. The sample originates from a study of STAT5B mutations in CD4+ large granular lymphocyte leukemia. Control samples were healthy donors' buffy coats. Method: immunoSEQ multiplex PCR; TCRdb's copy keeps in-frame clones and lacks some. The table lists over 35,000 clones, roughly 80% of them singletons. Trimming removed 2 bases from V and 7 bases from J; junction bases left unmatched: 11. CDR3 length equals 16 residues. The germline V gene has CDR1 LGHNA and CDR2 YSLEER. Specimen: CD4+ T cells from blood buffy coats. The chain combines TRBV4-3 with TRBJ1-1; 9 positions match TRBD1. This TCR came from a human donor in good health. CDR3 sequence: CASSQIQGAMDSEAFF. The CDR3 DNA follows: TGCGCCAGCAGCCAAATACAGGGGGCGATGGACAGTGAAGCTTTCTTT.